This T cell receptor (beta chain) was sequenced during a study of cytomegalovirus exposure and HLA in healthy donors (dated by TCRdb to about 2017). In terms of the full investigation: In an earlier analysis of under 600 of the donors, approximately 260 Gb of sequence data and 100 million or so unique TCR beta sequences from 150 million to 200 million T cells were reported. Both class I and class II loci were covered by HLA typing, at four-digit resolution. All discovery cohort repertoires had been generated on a single sequencing platform. Among the roughly 380 genotyped donors, approximately 81% belonged to the genetic ancestry cluster associated with self-reported Caucasian donors. In the later analysis, no new phenotypic data were used to find candidate immune exposures; instead, reliance was placed on TCR beta sequences and their occurrence across donors. Using immunosequencing, the study profiled T cell repertoires from around 680 subjects and related those repertoires to cytomegalovirus serostatus. The study was designed to test whether signatures of past pathogen exposure could be identified by cataloging public T cell receptors. A later genetic analysis took genome-wide SNP genotypes for about 55% of the 666 donors and used that subset as a discovery cohort. On average, roughly 250,000 unique TCR beta nucleotide sequences were sequenced per donor among a few hundred genotyped donors of the cohort, with 15% to 20% of those sequences being non-productive. Typing coverage differed by locus: A, B, C, DRB1 and DQB1 were typed in roughly 629-630 donors, DQA1 in roughly 510, DPA1 in some 610, and DPB1 in 400 to 490. In addition to the first cohort of about 650 subjects, a separate validation cohort of 120 different subjects was used. In a later analysis, previously published TCR beta repertoires from several hundred donors were re-analyzed and high-resolution HLA genotyping was added so that TCR occurrence patterns could be studied. To predict cytomegalovirus infection status, the study combined high-throughput TCR immunosequencing, statistical association of individual TCRs with disease status, and machine learning. To decide whether each TCR beta V gene segment behaved as functional or pseudogenic, an earlier analysis of several hundred of the donors relied on high-throughput TCR beta sequencing. Alongside the repertoire data, information on donor age, sex, ethnicity and CMV serostatus was compiled. Roughly 310 gigabases of sequencing data and tens of millions of unique TCR sequences were included in an early release covering several hundred HLA-typed donors. Roughly five DR-DQ haplotypes were treated as single units for association and clustering because of strong linkage in the cohort. Results the study describes overall, beyond this receptor: Most TCR sequences were observed very rarely across donors, whereas some public TCRs were present in many individuals. Because the 87-base-pair reads could not distinguish some IMGT-functional V segments, including TRBV6-2 and TRBV6-3, those segments were excluded. In a later analysis, the rate of TCR association differed among HLA loci, with DRB1 alleles having the most associated TCRs and HLA-C alleles having the fewest. In a later analysis, several top co-occurrence clusters were reported to appear linked to parvovirus B19, influenza, CMV and Epstein-Barr virus. A cluster of highly shared sequence variants was judged likely to be a technical artifact of the sequencing pipeline. According to a later analysis, most CMV-associated TCR beta chains appeared to be HLA-restricted, and the HLA associations seemed to be driven largely by CMV exposure. Specific HLA alleles were associated with more than 15,000 TCR beta sequences at a false discovery rate of 0.05 in a later analysis. Only TCR beta chains were sequenced in this cohort, and the absence of alpha or paired-chain data limited detectable features. Because HLA typing was missing for some donors at each locus, association tests included only the typed subset. In an earlier analysis of some 500 of the donors, most TCR beta V segments appeared in productive rearrangements about 90% or about 30% of the time, broadly matching IMGT annotations. Assigning TCR associations to individual alleles was difficult when HLA alleles, especially DR and DQ, strongly co-occurred. The authors suggested that the approach could potentially be extended to other disease states and immunological phenotypes. Cytomegalovirus status was reported to be diagnosed by the classifier with high specificity and sensitivity in both the original and validation cohorts. A later analysis found that HLA-associated TCR beta chains were more clonally expanded and had lower generation probabilities than equally common non-associated chains. The earlier analysis of approximately 590 of the donors excluded roughly 17 rarely observed V segments, including chromosome 9 orphons, because counts were too low. A later genetic analysis associated a missense DCLRE1C variant with V-gene and J-gene trimming of TCR beta chains, and an independent cohort replicated the association. In vitro tests confirmed that a few of the cytomegalovirus-associated TCR beta chains recognize cytomegalovirus antigens. The presence/absence analyses assumed that sequencing depth was roughly uniform across donors, and that assumption may not be true. A total of 150 to 200 TCR beta chains were listed by the study as associated with cytomegalovirus. A later genetic analysis reported fewer N-insertions in productive TCRs among donors in an Asian-associated ancestry cluster than the roughly 650-donor mean. For the cohort, immune exposure information was limited to CMV serostatus. Correlated functional status among segregating V segments might be attributable to linkage disequilibrium, but an unknown experimental factor could not be ruled out. A further reported finding was that TCR beta sequences accurately predicted the HLA-A and HLA-B alleles for most subjects in the first cohort.

The library was prepared using the immunoSEQ multiplex PCR assay. For the multiplex PCR, a mixture combining 60 forward primers for TCR Vbeta segments and 13 reverse primers for TCR Jbeta segments was used. A multiplex PCR assay on genomic DNA amplified the CDR3 region of rearranged TCR beta genes. Amplified TCR beta libraries were sequenced as 87-base-pair reads on the Illumina HiSeq System. Per the original workflow: Across the 700 or so repertoires, a later analysis counted some 81 million unique TCR beta chains, roughly 11 million of which were shared by at least two donors. Raw reads were error-corrected and collapsed into unique sequences by a nearest-neighbor algorithm in which closely related sequences were merged to remove PCR and sequencing errors. V, D and J gene segments were assigned by aligning CDR3 sequences to IMGT reference sequences. For a sequence to be retained, a match of at least six nucleotides to both a V gene segment and a J gene segment was required. A rearrangement was called productive if the CDR3 had no stop codons and remained in frame with V and J, and every other rearrangement was called non-productive. CDR3 was defined by IMGT convention, running from the second conserved V-encoded cysteine to the conserved J-encoded phenylalanine. The earlier analysis of about 570 of the donors excluded any sequence lacking an unambiguous match to a single V gene segment. An earlier analysis of approximately 590 of the donors called V segments functional above 56.7% productive rearrangements and segregating when the between-donor standard deviation exceeded 5%. A statistical classification framework was built to diagnose cytomegalovirus status from the catalog of TCR beta chain sequences. In a later analysis, V and J genes were assigned by comparing TCR nucleotide sequences against IMGT/GENE-DB human TR gene sequences. Using the TCRdist pipeline, a later analysis assigned CDR3 sequences along with most-parsimonious VDJ recombination scenarios. A later analysis defined each TCR beta chain by its CDR3 amino acid sequence plus V-gene family, and excluded reads lacking a unique V-gene family. In a later analysis, several hundred highly shared, low-generation-probability nucleotide sequences were removed to address suspected cross-contamination and a sequencing artifact. In a later analysis, a clonal expansion index was calculated for each public chain from normalized within-repertoire ranks of inferred template counts. Generation probabilities in a later analysis came from a VDJ recombination model fitted to out-of-frame rearrangements, and those results were checked against IGoR. In a later analysis, hypergeometric tests were used to score TCR-TCR, TCR-HLA and TCR-CMV co-occurrence, with a repertoire-size bias correction applied to TCR pairs. A later analysis estimated false discovery rates by permuting HLA or CMV assignments 20 times. In a later analysis, co-occurring TCRs were grouped with DBSCAN, and TCRdist sequence similarity was added when clustering was performed within HLA-allele-positive subsets. For co-occurrence clustering, repertoires with fewer than 30,000 or more than 120,000 public chains were excluded, along with roughly 5 repertoires with anomalous nucleotide sharing. This immuneACCESS table, as held by TCRdb, lists in-frame sequences with V and J called but not all clones. Of the missing ones, under half trace to an unresolved V gene in checked studies; the others have no known cause. The V and J calls and the clone size are those of that table, but D and trimming were determined from the DNA. The table for this sample lists approximately 140,000 clones. The top ten constitute less than 3.5% of the sample.

The trim is 3 bases for V and 2 bases for J, with a gap of 8 bases between the germline ends. The germline V gene encodes CDR1 SQVTM and CDR2 ANQGSEA. Its CDR3 holds 13 amino acids, cysteine through phenylalanine. Of the read, only the CDR3 DNA is kept; its 39 bases are in frame from base 1. As concerns this clone: What antigen it recognizes has not been identified.

The cohort consisted of hundreds of healthy bone marrow donors. At the time of sampling, all cohort members were nominally healthy, though unrecorded immune exposures were likely present. The donor tested CMV seronegative and was one of the 352 seronegative cohort members. A peripheral blood sample was collected from each donor, and TCR beta sequencing was performed on peripheral blood mononuclear cells. Genomic DNA was extracted from the blood cell samples with the Qiagen DNeasy Blood Extraction Kit. Sequenced sample: PBMCs. This clonotype was obtained from a man aged 35 to 55 in good health and CMV-seronegative. Recombination connected TRBV29-1 to TRBJ2-1; the D gene is not confidently resolved. DNA sequence: TGCAGCGTTGAGTCGCAGACCTACAATGAGCAGTTCTTC. This sequence encodes CSVESQTYNEQFF.